Shown below are 13 T cell receptor beta chains from a single sample sequenced in a study of OX40 agonist ivuxolimab in advanced cancers. Repertoires were generated with immunoSEQ multiplex PCR, while TCRdb's copy carries only in-frame clones and drops some. Among about 46,000 clones listed, approximately 80% were seen once. The sample here was CD4+ or CD8+ T cells sorted from blood, taken in a trial of the OX40 agonist ivuxolimab. The receptors derive from an adult with an advanced solid tumor such as melanoma, head and neck, liver or kidney cancer.

The rearrangement joins TRBV2 to TRBJ2-6; D is perhaps TRBD1 (6 bases). Germline V gene sequence: CDR1 SNHLY, CDR2 FYNNEI. The CDR3 contains 16 residues. The V end was cut by 6 bases, the J end by 1 base, with 13 bases between. The CDR3 sequence is CASSFVQGSGANVLTF. In DNA, the CDR3 is TGTGCCAGCAGCTTCGTACAGGGTTCTGGGGCCAACGTCCTGACTTTC.

The V gene is TRBV7-8, the J gene TRBJ1-1; unclear D gene. CDR1 and CDR2 from the germline V gene are SGHVS and FQNEAQ. Trimming cost V 5 bases and J 1 base, with 8 bases left between them. This CDR3 is 13 amino acids long. Here the CDR3 DNA reads TGTGCCAGCAGCCGATTGGGGAACACTGAAGCTTTCTTT. Protein: CASSRLGNTEAFF.

This clone was observed a few times. The sample contains more than one DNA sequence encoding this CDR3. The chain uses TRBV5-5 and TRBJ2-5; 11 nucleotides align to TRBD2. The germline V gene has CDR1 SGHKS and CDR2 YYEKEE (reference sequence). V shed 2 bases, J shed 5 bases, and the junction held 8 bases outside the gene matches. CDR3 length equals 16 residues. The CDR3: CASSFASGGQGETQYF. As DNA, the CDR3 is TGTGCCAGCAGCTTCGCTAGCGGGGGGCAGGGGGAGACCCAGTACTTC.

The chain carries TRBV5-1 and TRBJ2-7; 7 bases line up with TRBD1. There are 14 residues in the CDR3. The V and J ends lost 4 bases and 7 bases, in that order; junction bases with no gene match: 11. Per the germline V gene, CDR1 is SGHRS and CDR2 is YFSETQ. This chain's CDR3 is CASSQGTDLWEQYF. In DNA form, the CDR3 reads TGCGCCAGCAGCCAAGGGACAGACCTGTGGGAGCAGTACTTC.

This clone was recorded only once. CDR3 loop: CASSLVGDGDTEQFF. The CDR3, as DNA: TGTGCCAGCAGCTTAGTGGGAGATGGGGATACTGAGCAGTTCTTC. The V call is TRBV7-2, the J call TRBJ2-1; weak D call: TRBD2 (5 bases). The V end was cut by 1 base, the J end by 9 bases, with 16 bases between. The germline V gene has CDR1 SGHTA and CDR2 FQGNSA. CDR3 length: 15 amino acids. The full variable domain, rest sourced from reference TRBV7-2 and TRBJ2-1, is GAGVSQSPSNKVTEKGKDVELRCDPISGHTALYWYRQSLGQGLEFLIYFQGNSAPDKSGLPSDRFSAERTGGSVSTLTIQRTQQEDSAVYLCASSLVGDGDTEQFFGPGTRLTVL.

V gene TRBV19 combines with J gene TRBJ1-5; D is unresolved. CDR1 is LNHDA and CDR2 is SQIVND in the germline V gene (reference sequence). The length of the CDR3 is 12 residues. V dropped 8 bases and J dropped 0 bases, with 5 bases sitting between them. The CDR3 DNA reads TGTGCCAGTCGTCTTAGCAATCAGCCCCAGCATTTT. Its protein is CASRLSNQPQHF.

This CDR3 is CASRIPRQGFNYGYTF. In DNA form, the CDR3 reads TGCGCCAGCAGGATACCGAGACAGGGGTTCAACTATGGCTACACCTTC. V usage is TRBV10-1 and J usage is TRBJ1-2; TRBD1 agrees at 8 bases. The CDR3 sequence is 16 residues long. Germline V gene lookup returns CDR1 WNHNN and CDR2 SYGVQD (reference sequence). With V trimmed by 6 bases and J by 2 bases, 11 bases remained unmatched.

The CDR3 DNA is TGTGCCAGCAGCTTAGGGCTGGGGCAAACCATGATGAACACTGAAGCTTTCTTT. As protein: CASSLGLGQTMMNTEAFF. This chain uses TRBV7-6 with TRBJ1-1, with D maybe TRBD1 (5 bases). Trimming stripped 1 base from V and 0 bases from J, with 18 bases between. Germline lookup yields CDR1 SGHVS and CDR2 FNYEAQ. This CDR3 has 18 amino acids.

V gene TRBV19 combines with J gene TRBJ1-5; no clear D. Germline CDR1 LNHDA, CDR2 SQIVND (reference sequence). The CDR3 has 13 amino acids. The ends were cut back, 7 bases at V and 3 bases at J, with 10 bases in the middle. CDR3 sequence (DNA): TGTGCCAGTACGGCAGCGGTCAATCAGCCCCAGCATTTT. Protein: CASTAAVNQPQHF.

The chain uses TRBV30 and TRBJ1-2; possibly TRBD1 for D (5 bases). The CDR3 is 14 residues long. The germline V gene encodes CDR1 GTSNPN and CDR2 SVGIG (reference sequence). V lost 4 bases to trimming and J lost 3 bases, with 15 bases between them. The DNA for the CDR3 is TGTGCCTGGAATGGGCAGGGAATGGACTATGGCTACACCTTC. Residues: CAWNGQGMDYGYTF. Based on the CDR3 plus reference TRBV30 and TRBJ1-2, the full variable domain is SQTIHQWPATLVQPVGSPLSLECTVEGTSNPNLYWYRQAAGRGLQLLFYSVGIGQISSEVPQNLSASRPQDRQFILSSKKLLLSDSGFYLCAWNGQGMDYGYTFGSGTRLTVV.

The chain is built from TRBV4-2 and TRBJ2-2; unclear D gene. With 0 bases removed from V and 3 bases from J, the gap between germline ends came to 14 bases. This CDR3 comprises 17 residues. Looked up from germline, CDR1 is LGHNA and CDR2 is YNFKEQ. The CDR3 bases are TGTGCCAGCAGCCAAGATAGAGCAGCCCGGGACACCGGGGAGCTGTTTTTT. Amino acids: CASSQDRAARDTGELFF.

The V call is TRBV19, the J call TRBJ1-6; unclear D gene. Germline CDR1 LNHDA, CDR2 SQIVND (reference sequence). The CDR3 covers 15 residues. Trimming left V 4 bases short and J 4 bases short, with 11 bases between. The CDR3 coding sequence is TGTGCCAGTAGTACTTCACAGCTTTATAATTCACCCCTCCACTTT. Amino acid sequence: CASSTSQLYNSPLHF.

The chain couples TRBV30 to TRBJ2-5, with 8 bases fitting TRBD1. The trim removed 2 bases at V and 1 base at J, leaving 3 bases unmatched. Germline values: CDR1 GTSNPN, CDR2 SVGIG (reference sequence). The CDR3 spans 14 residues. CDR3 protein: CAWSPGGSQETQYF. CDR3 sequence (DNA): TGTGCCTGGAGTCCAGGGGGCAGCCAAGAGACCCAGTACTTC. The full variable domain, rest sourced from reference TRBV30 and TRBJ2-5, is SQTIHQWPATLVQPVGSPLSLECTVEGTSNPNLYWYRQAAGRGLQLLFYSVGIGQISSEVPQNLSASRPQDRQFILSSKKLLLSDSGFYLCAWSPGGSQETQYFGPGTRLLVL.